Listed below are T cell receptor beta chains from one sample, sequenced in a study of blood T cells in healthy people across ages. TCRdb processed the 5' RACE reads anew with MiXCR; each CDR3 protein has one entry. The sample gives about 800,000 distinct CDR3 sequences, approximately 25% of which show up once; approximately 3.7% is in the top ten. This sample also belongs to another study, concerning T cells of mothers and their children.

Sample: blood. The receptor source for this set is a boy between 5 and 17 years old in good health. Both conserved end residues are trimmed from each CDR3.

j_call v_call cdr3_aa
TRBJ2-7 TRBV7-2 ASSLDGGAY
TRBJ1-6 TRBV10-3 AISEPGQGALTLH
TRBJ2-1 TRBV7-2 ASSLSRQGGYNEQF
TRBJ2-5 TRBV9 ASSVDSGSQETQY
TRBJ1-4 TRBV5-1 ASSPHSDPDEKLF
TRBJ2-4 TRBV5-1 ASSLVGGRGNAKNIQY
TRBJ2-5 TRBV7-9 ASRTRSKTGMDQETQY
TRBJ2-5 TRBV28 ASSLKFRVYETQY
TRBJ2-1 TRBV5-1 ASRRALSSYNEQF
TRBJ2-1 TRBV29-1 SVEVADYNEQF
TRBJ2-7 TRBV2 ASSDAPPGERPFYEQY
TRBJ1-2 TRBV7-9 ASSLGWPGLYGYT
TRBJ2-7 TRBV6-5 ASSSTDLEQY
TRBJ1-3 TRBV19 ATIPRGPGNTIY
TRBJ2-7 TRBV5-1 ASSLDLNNYEQY
TRBJ2-2 TRBV7-9 ASSLRTTGGTGELF
TRBJ1-2 TRBV6-2/TRBV6-3 ASSFVDRTSGSFGYT
TRBJ1-2 TRBV7-9 ASRVTGESPFWYGYT
TRBJ2-7 TRBV29-1 SASTGADEQY
TRBJ1-4 TRBV7-2 ASSLGYRTNEKLF
TRBJ2-1 TRBV7-6 ASSLRGGLEEQF
TRBJ1-5 TRBV27 ASSVMGSGQPQH
TRBJ1-3 TRBV6-2/TRBV6-3 ASLRTRLVSGNTIY
TRBJ2-7 TRBV4-3 ASSQKPRGGEQY
TRBJ2-1 TRBV9 ASSVVAGGPNEQF
TRBJ2-3 TRBV6-2/TRBV6-3 ASSDRTGSVDTQY
- TRBV11-2 ASSFRTGNNEQF
TRBJ2-5 TRBV7-2 ASSARRGVGETQY
TRBJ1-6 TRBV9 ASSAGQGRSPLH
TRBJ2-7 TRBV11-2 ASSLGPGREQY
TRBJ1-5 TRBV4-3 ASSQEGLSGQPQH
TRBJ2-7 TRBV4-1 ASSQDLIGLLSYEQY
TRBJ2-5 TRBV20-1 SASGLAGATGETQY
TRBJ2-7 TRBV7-9 ASSPRGGDHEQY
TRBJ1-1 TRBV6-2/TRBV6-3 ASSRGYTEAF
- TRBV14 ASSDRDRKYEQY
TRBJ2-7 TRBV9 ASSVHGAPLYEQY
TRBJ2-3 TRBV20-1 SADTLTSGGPYTQY
TRBJ2-1 TRBV7-2 ASSKLASSYNEQF
TRBJ2-7 TRBV7-9 ASSLTASEQY
TRBJ2-7 TRBV7-9 ASSLLGDGHREY
TRBJ1-2 TRBV28 ASSSTGKDGYT
TRBJ2-2 TRBV7-9 ASRHRTVDNTGELF
TRBJ2-7 TRBV3-1 ASSEGASGFYEQY
TRBJ2-4 TRBV27 ASASGVAKNIQY
TRBJ2-5 TRBV12-5 ASGLSASWDVQETQY
TRBJ2-7 TRBV20-1 SARDLPSYEQY
TRBJ2-1 TRBV7-9 ASSPPLSYNEQF
- TRBV5-5 ASSLSFEVFAGYEQY
- TRBV7-9 ASSSQHTGGEQY
- TRBV7-6 ASSSPGSAGTSTDTQH
TRBJ2-7 TRBV9 ASSVLGSLDEQY
TRBJ1-1 TRBV5-1 ASSLDGPGPEAF